The clone carrying this TCR beta chain was picked up a small number of times. The antigen is not known. The data stem from a study of T cells after posttransplantation cyclophosphamide. General observations from the study: After PTCy, TRB diversity resembled that of CNI/methotrexate controls.

Sequenced by immunoSEQ multiplex PCR; TCRdb stores in-frame clones only, minus some. Altogether 30,000 to 40,000 clones were found in the sample, and no singletons occur. The CDR3 sequence is 15 residues long. Germline CDR1 reads SGHRS; CDR2 reads YFSETQ. The receptor comes from a man aged 50 to 59 in good health, CMV-negative, and a related stem cell transplant donor. The gene calls are TRBV5-1 and TRBJ2-5, with 7 bases lining up with TRBD1. Gene TRBJ2-7 matches the end of the DNA better, so the J call may be wrong. Material for sequencing was PBMCs. CDR3 coding DNA: TGCGCCAGCAGCTTGAATCCCGGGACAGTCTACGAGCAGTACTTC. This encodes CASSLNPGTVYEQYF.